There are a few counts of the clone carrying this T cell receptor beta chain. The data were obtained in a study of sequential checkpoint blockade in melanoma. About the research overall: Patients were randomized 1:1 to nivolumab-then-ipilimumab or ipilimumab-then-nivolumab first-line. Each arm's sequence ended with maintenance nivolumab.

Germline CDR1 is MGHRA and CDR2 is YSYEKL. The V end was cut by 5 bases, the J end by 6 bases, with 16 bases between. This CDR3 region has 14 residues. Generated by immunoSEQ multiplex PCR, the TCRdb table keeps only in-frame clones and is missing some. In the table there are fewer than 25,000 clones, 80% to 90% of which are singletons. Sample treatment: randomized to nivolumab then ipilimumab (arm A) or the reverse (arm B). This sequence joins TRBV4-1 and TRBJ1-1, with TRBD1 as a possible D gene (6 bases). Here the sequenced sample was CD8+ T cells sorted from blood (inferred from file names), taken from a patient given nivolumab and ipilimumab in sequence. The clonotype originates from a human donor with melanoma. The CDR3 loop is CASSSSQGWAEAFF. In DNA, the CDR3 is TGCGCCAGCAGCTCCTCACAGGGATGGGCTGAAGCTTTCTTT.